The TCR beta chain described here comes from a study of control samples from healthy donors and cancer patients. Per germline, CDR1 SNHLY and CDR2 FYNNEI. CDR3 length: 14 residues. Germline trimming cut 2 bases from V and 8 bases from J; bases unmatched to any gene: 5. The method was immunoSEQ multiplex PCR; TCRdb's version includes in-frame clones alone and lacks a portion of them. There are about 85,000 clones in the sample; approximately 91% occur only once, and approximately 7.6% lies in the top ten. The V call is TRBV2, the J call TRBJ1-2; 10 positions match TRBD1. The sequenced material came from blood. The origin of this receptor is a woman aged 55-70 years in good health. In DNA, the CDR3 is TGTGCCAGCAGTGAATGGACAGGGGGAATCGGCTACACCTTC. Its protein product is CASSEWTGGIGYTF. Using reference TRBV2 and TRBJ1-2 for the parts outside the CDR3, the full variable domain is EPEVTQTPSHQVTQMGQEVILRCVPISNHLYFYWYRQILGQKVEFLVSFYNNEISEKSEIFDDQFSVERPDGSNFTLKIRSTKLEDSAMYFCASSEWTGGIGYTFGSGTRLTVV.